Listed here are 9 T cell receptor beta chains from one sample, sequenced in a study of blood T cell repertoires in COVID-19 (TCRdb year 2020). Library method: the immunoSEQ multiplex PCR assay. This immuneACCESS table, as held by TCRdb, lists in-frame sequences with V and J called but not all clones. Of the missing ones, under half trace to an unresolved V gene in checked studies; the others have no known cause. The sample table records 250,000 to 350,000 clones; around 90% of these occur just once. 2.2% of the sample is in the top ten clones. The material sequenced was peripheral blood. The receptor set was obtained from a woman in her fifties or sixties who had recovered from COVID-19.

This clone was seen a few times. As DNA, the CDR3 is TGTGCCAGCAGCGCCCTGGGGGGTAACACTGAAGCTTTCTTT. Amino acids: CASSALGGNTEAFF. This rearrangement joins TRBV14 to TRBJ1-1, with a possible D match to TRBD1 (5 bases). The CDR3 has 14 residues. Between the trimmed V and J ends, which lost 5 bases and 2 bases, there was a span of 12 bases. The germline gives CDR1 SGHDN, CDR2 FVKESK.

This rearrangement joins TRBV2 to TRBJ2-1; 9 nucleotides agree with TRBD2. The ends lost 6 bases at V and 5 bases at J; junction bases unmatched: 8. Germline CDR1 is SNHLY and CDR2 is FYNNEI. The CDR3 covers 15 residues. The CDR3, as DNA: TGTGCCAGCAGCCTCCTGGCGGGGGGGGACAATGAGCAGTTCTTC. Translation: CASSLLAGGDNEQFF.

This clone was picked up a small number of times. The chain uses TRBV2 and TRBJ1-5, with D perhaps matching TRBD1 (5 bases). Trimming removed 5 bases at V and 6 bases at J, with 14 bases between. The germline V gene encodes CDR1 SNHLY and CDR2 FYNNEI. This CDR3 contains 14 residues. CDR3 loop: CASSTGTGGQPQHF. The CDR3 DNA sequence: TGTGCCAGCAGTACTGGGACGGGGGGTCAGCCCCAGCATTTT.

CDR3 DNA: TGTGCCAGCAGCTTAGATCACAATCAGCCCCAGCATTTT. This translates into CASSLDHNQPQHF. J is TRBJ1-5 and V is TRBV7-2; no definite D call. The germline V and J ends were trimmed by 1 base and 3 bases, with 4 bases remaining between them. Germline V gene lookup returns CDR1 SGHTA and CDR2 FQGNSA. The CDR3 length is 13 residues.

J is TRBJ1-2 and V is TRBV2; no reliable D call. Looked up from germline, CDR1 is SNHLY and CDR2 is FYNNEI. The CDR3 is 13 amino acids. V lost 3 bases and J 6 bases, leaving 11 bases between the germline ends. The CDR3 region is CASSDLSSDGYTF. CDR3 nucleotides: TGTGCCAGCAGTGATTTGTCTTCTGATGGCTACACCTTC.

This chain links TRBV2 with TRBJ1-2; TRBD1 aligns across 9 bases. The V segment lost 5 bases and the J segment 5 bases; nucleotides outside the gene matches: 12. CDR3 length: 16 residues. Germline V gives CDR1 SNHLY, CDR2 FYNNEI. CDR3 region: CASSRDRVTSGYGYTF. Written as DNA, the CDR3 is TGTGCCAGCAGTCGGGACAGGGTCACCTCCGGGTATGGCTACACCTTC.

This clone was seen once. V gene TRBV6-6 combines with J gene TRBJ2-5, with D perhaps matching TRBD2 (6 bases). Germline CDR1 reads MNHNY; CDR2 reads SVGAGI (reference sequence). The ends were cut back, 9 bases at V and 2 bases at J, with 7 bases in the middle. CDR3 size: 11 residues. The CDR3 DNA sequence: TGTGCCAGTAGCGGACAAGAGACCCAGTACTTC. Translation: CASSGQETQYF.

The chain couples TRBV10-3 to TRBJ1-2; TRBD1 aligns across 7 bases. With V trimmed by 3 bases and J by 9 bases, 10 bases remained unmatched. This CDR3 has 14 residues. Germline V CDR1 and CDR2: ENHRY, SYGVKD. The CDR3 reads CAISEGRAGGSYTF. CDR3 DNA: TGTGCCATCAGTGAAGGTCGGGCAGGGGGGAGCTACACCTTC.

The chain's CDR3 is CASSLVSSGGLNEQFF. CDR3 DNA sequence: TGTGCCAGCAGCTTAGTCTCTAGCGGGGGGCTCAATGAGCAGTTCTTC. The chain carries TRBV11-3 and TRBJ2-1; 11 nucleotides match TRBD2. The CDR3 spans 16 residues. After removal of 1 base from V and 6 bases from J, the junction contained 5 bases not matched to a gene. Germline V CDR1 and CDR2: SGHNT, YENEEA.